At least ten counts were recorded for the clone carrying this TCR beta chain. Its antigen is not known. Each CDR3 protein gets one entry after TCRdb re-called the 5' RACE reads with MiXCR. Found here are some 14,000 distinct CDR3 sequences, about 6% of them singletons; the top ten hold 8.5% to 14%. The data were taken from a study of spatial heterogeneity in lung cancer. Study context: Every unique TCR and UMI combination, on average, appeared more than ten times in raw reads.

Trimming stripped 7 bases from V and 3 bases from J, with 13 bases between. The CDR3 has 14 residues. CDR1 and CDR2 (germline): SGHDT, YYEEEE. Described time point: sample taken at primary tumor resection. Unsorted tumor, nontumor lung tissue or cryopreserved PBMC supplied the whole RNA. Findings and limits, study-wide: Tumor mutation count correlated with how many alpha and beta TCRs expanded intratumorally.

The sample was lung tumor tissue, taken at surgery. This receptor was identified in a female donor with early-stage non-small cell lung cancer. The chain joins TRBV5-6 to TRBJ2-2, with D perhaps given as TRBD1 or TRBD2 (5 bases each). CDR3 sequence: CASGWDLYTGELFF. The CDR3 nucleotides are TGTGCCAGCGGATGGGACCTATACACCGGGGAGCTGTTTTTT.